This is a list of T cell receptor beta chains from one sample in a study of shared clonotypes between healthy human individuals. Produced via immunoSEQ multiplex PCR; TCRdb's table is partial and in-frame only. Of about 2.2 million clones listed, roughly 91% were seen once; the top ten hold over 1.5%. The sequencing sample was made of naive CD8+ T cells from PBMCs. The receptors stem from a man younger than 35 in good health. Some clones in this sample may be carry-over from other donors' samples. CDR3s include the opening cysteine and the closing phenylalanine or tryptophan. A D gene is named only where the DNA matches it firmly. Size tells how often a clone was seen (once, few, many) or the class of an expanded clone, and some rows leave it out.

V gene: TRBV7-9
D gene: TRBD1
clone size: .
J gene: TRBJ2-2
CDR3 protein: CASSWDRGTGELFF
CDR3 DNA: TGTGCCAGCAGCTGGGACAGGGGAACCGGGGAGCTGTTTTTT

V gene: TRBV7-9
D gene: TRBD1
clone size: .
J gene: TRBJ2-7
CDR3 protein: CASSARDRVIGEQYF
CDR3 DNA: TGTGCCAGCAGCGCCCGGGACAGGGTTATAGGCGAGCAGTACTTC

V gene: TRBV18
D gene: TRBD2
clone size: .
J gene: TRBJ2-7
CDR3 protein: CASSSTSGSTPNYEQYF
CDR3 DNA: TGTGCCAGCTCATCCACTAGCGGGAGTACCCCCAACTACGAGCAGTACTTC

V gene: TRBV19
D gene: .
clone size: .
J gene: TRBJ1-4
CDR3 protein: CASSIAATNEKLFF
CDR3 DNA: TGTGCCAGTAGTATTGCTGCAACTAATGAAAAACTGTTTTTT

V gene: TRBV4-3
D gene: .
clone size: .
J gene: TRBJ2-3
CDR3 protein: CASSQDWGADTQYF
CDR3 DNA: TGCGCCAGCAGCCAAGATTGGGGGGCAGATACGCAGTATTTT

V gene: TRBV29-1
D gene: .
clone size: .
J gene: TRBJ1-1
CDR3 protein: CSVDGEDIITNTEAFF
CDR3 DNA: TGCAGCGTTGATGGAGAGGACATCATTACGAACACTGAAGCTTTCTTT

V gene: TRBV9
D gene: .
clone size: .
J gene: TRBJ2-5
CDR3 protein: CASSKGGRETQYF
CDR3 DNA: TGTGCCAGCTCAAAGGGGGGTAGGGAGACCCAGTACTTC

V gene: TRBV27
D gene: .
clone size: .
J gene: TRBJ1-4
CDR3 protein: CASKFRATNEKLFF
CDR3 DNA: TGTGCCAGCAAGTTCAGGGCAACTAATGAAAAACTGTTTTTT

V gene: TRBV27
D gene: .
clone size: .
J gene: TRBJ2-7
CDR3 protein: CASSLTGNSYEQYF
CDR3 DNA: TGTGCCAGCAGTTTAACCGGCAACTCCTACGAGCAGTACTTC

V gene: TRBV19
D gene: TRBD1
clone size: .
J gene: TRBJ1-1
CDR3 protein: CASSPGTGPRHKAFF
CDR3 DNA: TGTGCCAGTAGTCCCGGGACAGGGCCTCGGCATAAAGCTTTCTTT

V gene: TRBV9
D gene: .
clone size: .
J gene: TRBJ1-2
CDR3 protein: CASSGNRESGYGYTF
CDR3 DNA: TGTGCCAGCAGCGGAAACAGGGAGTCTGGGTATGGCTACACCTTC

V gene: TRBV9
D gene: TRBD1
clone size: few
J gene: TRBJ1-4
CDR3 protein: CASSVGSGGNEKLFF
CDR3 DNA: TGTGCCAGCAGCGTAGGTTCAGGGGGGAATGAAAAACTGTTTTTT

V gene: TRBV4-2
D gene: .
clone size: few
J gene: TRBJ2-7
CDR3 protein: CASSQDRSRDSQQQYF
CDR3 DNA: TGTGCCAGCAGCCAAGATCGGAGCCGGGACTCCCAACAGCAGTACTTC

V gene: TRBV4-2
D gene: TRBD2
clone size: .
J gene: TRBJ2-1
CDR3 protein: CASSQEELAGEHNEQFF
CDR3 DNA: TGTGCCAGCAGCCAGGAAGAACTAGCGGGAGAACACAATGAGCAGTTCTTC

V gene: TRBV28
D gene: .
clone size: .
J gene: TRBJ2-7
CDR3 protein: CASSFLSSVDEQYF
CDR3 DNA: TGTGCCAGCAGTTTCCTTTCCTCCGTTGACGAGCAGTACTTC

V gene: TRBV28
D gene: TRBD1
clone size: .
J gene: TRBJ2-7
CDR3 protein: CASSLGLGQGASYEQYF
CDR3 DNA: TGTGCCAGCAGTTTAGGCCTGGGACAGGGGGCTTCCTACGAGCAGTACTTC

V gene: TRBV13
D gene: TRBD2
clone size: .
J gene: TRBJ2-7
CDR3 protein: CASRGGSYEQYF
CDR3 DNA: TGTGCCAGCCGGGGGGGTTCCTACGAGCAGTACTTC

V gene: TRBV28
D gene: .
clone size: .
J gene: TRBJ1-1
CDR3 protein: CASSFEDSEAFF
CDR3 DNA: TGTGCCAGCAGTTTCGAAGACTCGGAAGCTTTCTTT

V gene: TRBV4-3
D gene: TRBD2
clone size: .
J gene: TRBJ2-3
CDR3 protein: CASSLGLAGYTQYF
CDR3 DNA: TGCGCCAGCAGCTTGGGACTAGCGGGCTATACGCAGTATTTT

V gene: TRBV27
D gene: .
clone size: .
J gene: TRBJ1-5
CDR3 protein: CASSLSPGRNQPQHF
CDR3 DNA: TGTGCCAGCAGTTTATCCCCAGGGCGGAATCAGCCCCAGCATTTT

V gene: TRBV10-3
D gene: TRBD1
clone size: .
J gene: TRBJ1-2
CDR3 protein: CAIPRPGTGYGYTF
CDR3 DNA: TGTGCCATTCCCCGACCCGGGACAGGCTATGGCTACACCTTC

V gene: TRBV14
D gene: .
clone size: .
J gene: TRBJ2-2
CDR3 protein: CASSGAYTGELFF
CDR3 DNA: TGTGCCAGCAGCGGAGCCTACACCGGGGAGCTGTTTTTT

V gene: TRBV6-5
D gene: .
clone size: .
J gene: TRBJ2-2
CDR3 protein: CASSYLPRGNTGELFF
CDR3 DNA: TGTGCCAGCAGTTACCTCCCCAGGGGAAACACCGGGGAGCTGTTTTTT